The 13 T cell receptor beta chains in this list originate from one sample, sequenced in a study of identical twins. A single record per CDR3 protein comes from TCRdb applying MiXCR to the 5' RACE reads. Among a few hundred thousand distinct CDR3 sequences, more than 20% were seen once, and the ten largest hold 2.9%. These same data were also listed under a study on T cells expressing NK-cell markers.

Source material: CD4+ T cells sorted from blood. The receptors derive from a woman aged 18-30 years in good health.

This clonotype was observed a few times. This chain connects TRBV7-3 to TRBJ2-1; D is tentatively TRBD1 or TRBD2 (5 bases each). V shed 4 bases and J shed 6 bases, with 10 bases lying between them. The CDR3 runs to 13 residues. The V gene's germline CDR1 is SGHTA and CDR2 FQGTGA. The CDR3 loop reads CASSSGPPNEQFF. The CDR3 region has the DNA TGTGCCAGCAGCTCGGGACCCCCCAATGAGCAGTTCTTC.

This clonotype came up a few times. The V call is TRBV5-5, the J call TRBJ2-2, with D maybe TRBD2 (5 bases). The germline V and J ends were trimmed by 5 bases and 0 bases, with 14 bases remaining between them. CDR1 is SGHKS and CDR2 is YYEKEE in the germline V gene (reference sequence). The CDR3 runs to 16 residues. The chain's CDR3 is CASSRTGMPNTGELFF. The CDR3 DNA is TGTGCCAGCAGTCGAACCGGGATGCCGAACACCGGGGAGCTGTTTTTT.

There are many counts of this clonotype. The chain joins TRBV7-2 to TRBJ2-7; 7 nucleotides match TRBD1. V dropped 3 bases and J dropped 2; count of bases not matched to a gene: 7. Per the germline V gene, CDR1 is SGHTA and CDR2 is FQGNSA. The CDR3 has 15 residues. The CDR3 spells CASSFVGDRTYEQYF. DNA for the CDR3: TGTGCCAGCAGCTTTGTCGGGGACAGAACCTACGAGCAGTACTTC.

The CDR3 is CASSLDRMAGDSYEQYF. The CDR3 DNA is TGTGCCAGCAGCTTAGATCGAATGGCAGGCGACTCCTACGAGCAGTACTTC. The chain joins TRBV7-9 to TRBJ2-7; D not certain. V lost 1 base and J 0 bases, leaving 16 bases between the germline ends. The CDR3 covers 17 residues. The V gene's germline CDR1 is SEHNR and CDR2 FQNEAQ (reference sequence).

This chain joins TRBV4-3 and TRBJ1-1; D gene unclear. V was shortened by 0 bases and J by 5 bases, with 13 bases between the two germline ends. CDR3 size: 15 residues. Germline values: CDR1 LGHNA, CDR2 YSLEER. CDR3 region: CASSQDVTWDTEAFF. The CDR3 bases are TGCGCCAGCAGCCAAGATGTGACCTGGGATACTGAAGCTTTCTTT.

This clonotype has only a few counts. One junction end disagrees with the germline gene, perhaps due to a read error. This chain connects TRBV6-5 to TRBJ1-2; D gene ambiguous. The CDR3 is made up of 13 amino acids. Germline CDR1 reads MNHEY; CDR2 reads SVGAGI. This CDR3 reads CASSNSDDYGYTF. The DNA for the CDR3 is TGTGCCAGCAGTAACTCGGACGACTATGGCTACACCTTC.

This clonotype was seen more than once but under ten times. CDR3 sequence: CASSKQGRNTGELFF. CDR3 nucleotide sequence: TGTGCCAGCAGTAAACAGGGAAGGAACACCGGGGAGCTGTTTTTT. V gene TRBV6-1 combines with J gene TRBJ2-2, with a tentative D call TRBD1 (6 bases). The CDR3 is 15 amino acids. V was pared by 5 bases and J by 1 base, with 11 bases between. Germline V CDR1 and CDR2: MNHNS, SASEGT.

This clonotype was found many times. The V call is TRBV20-1, the J call TRBJ2-5; the D gene is possibly TRBD1 (5 bases). This CDR3 comprises 13 residues. V was clipped by 6 bases and J by 5 bases, with 16 bases between them. CDR1 is DFQATT, CDR2 SNEGSKA, per germline (reference sequence). CDR3 amino acids: CSAKGSSRETQYF. CDR3 DNA sequence: TGCAGTGCCAAGGGGTCTTCGAGGGAGACCCAGTACTTC.

This clonotype was recorded a few times. This chain joins TRBV12-5 and TRBJ2-2; the D is unclear. Germline V CDR1 and CDR2: LGHNT, FRNRAP. With 0 bases removed from V and 6 bases from J, the gap between germline ends came to 8 bases. The CDR3 spans 14 residues. CDR3 DNA sequence: TGTGCTAGTGGTTTGGTAAGGTCTCCCGGGGAGCTGTTTTTT. Translation: CASGLVRSPGELFF.

This clonotype was counted only a few times. The chain carries TRBV21-1 and TRBJ2-1; the table calls TRBD2, which could not be checked here. TRBV21-1 represents a pseudogene. The CDR3 has 12 residues. The CDR3 loop is CASSKTRNEQFF. CDR3 sequence (DNA): TGTGCCAGCAGCAAAACTAGGAATGAGCAGTTCTTC.

The chain carries TRBV7-7 and TRBJ2-1; the D gene is possibly TRBD2 (5 bases). Germline V gene data show CDR1 as SSHAT and CDR2 as FNYEAQ (reference sequence). The V end lost 3 bases, the J end lost 7 bases, and 10 bases lay between the germline ends. The CDR3 extends over 13 amino acids. The chain's CDR3 is CASSLPGINEQFF. The CDR3 DNA reads TGTGCCAGCAGCTTGCCCGGGATAAATGAGCAGTTCTTC.

This clonotype was picked up a small number of times. V usage is TRBV12-3 or TRBV12-4 and J usage is TRBJ1-5, with D possibly matching TRBD1 (6 bases). The CDR3 covers 14 residues. Trimming shortened V by 5 bases and J by 5 bases, and 13 bases separated the two germline ends. The CDR3 sequence is CASSTQGRDQPQHF. In DNA, the CDR3 is TGTGCCAGCAGTACACAGGGTCGCGATCAGCCCCAGCATTTT.

This clonotype has only a few counts. This chain links TRBV20-1 with TRBJ2-7; D is unresolved. This CDR3 spans 12 amino acids. The V end lost 6 bases, the J end lost 5 bases, and 14 bases lay between the germline ends. Looked up from germline, CDR1 is DFQATT and CDR2 is SNEGSKA (reference sequence). The CDR3 reads CSAGPSANEQYF. CDR3 DNA sequence: TGCAGTGCCGGACCCTCCGCCAACGAGCAGTACTTC.